This TCR beta chain was captured by sequencing in a study of breast tumors, draining lymph nodes, adjacent tissues. Broader study findings: Data only fit, rather than demonstrated, lymph node origin of most tumor T cells. Tumors had less TCR diversity than lymph nodes, more than nontumor tissue.

TCRdb processed the multiplex PCR reads anew with MiXCR; each CDR3 protein has one entry. The table lists approximately 7,600 distinct CDR3 sequences, around three quarters of them singletons, with roughly 39% in the top ten. About this clonotype: Its antigen is unidentified.

Germline CDR1 SGHNT, CDR2 YYREEE (reference sequence). V trimming: 3 bases; J trimming: 2 bases; junction bases outside the gene matches: 5. CDR3 length: 16 residues. Sequenced: tumor-adjacent breast tissue. This TCR derives from a female donor with breast cancer. Some clones in this sample may be carry-over from other donors' samples. The chain is built from TRBV5-4 and TRBJ1-3; TRBD1 aligns across 10 bases. CDR3 sequence reads: CASSSGQGRTGNTIYF. The CDR3 nucleotides read TGTGCCAGCAGCTCGGGACAGGGGAGAACTGGAAACACCATATATTTT. The full variable domain, in which reference TRBV5-4 and TRBJ1-3 provide the parts outside the CDR3, is ETGVTQSPTHLIKTRGQQVTLRCSSQSGHNTVSWYQQALGQGPQFIFQYYREEENGRGNFPPRFSGLQFPNYSSELNVNALELDDSALYLCASSSGQGRTGNTIYFGEGSWLTVV.